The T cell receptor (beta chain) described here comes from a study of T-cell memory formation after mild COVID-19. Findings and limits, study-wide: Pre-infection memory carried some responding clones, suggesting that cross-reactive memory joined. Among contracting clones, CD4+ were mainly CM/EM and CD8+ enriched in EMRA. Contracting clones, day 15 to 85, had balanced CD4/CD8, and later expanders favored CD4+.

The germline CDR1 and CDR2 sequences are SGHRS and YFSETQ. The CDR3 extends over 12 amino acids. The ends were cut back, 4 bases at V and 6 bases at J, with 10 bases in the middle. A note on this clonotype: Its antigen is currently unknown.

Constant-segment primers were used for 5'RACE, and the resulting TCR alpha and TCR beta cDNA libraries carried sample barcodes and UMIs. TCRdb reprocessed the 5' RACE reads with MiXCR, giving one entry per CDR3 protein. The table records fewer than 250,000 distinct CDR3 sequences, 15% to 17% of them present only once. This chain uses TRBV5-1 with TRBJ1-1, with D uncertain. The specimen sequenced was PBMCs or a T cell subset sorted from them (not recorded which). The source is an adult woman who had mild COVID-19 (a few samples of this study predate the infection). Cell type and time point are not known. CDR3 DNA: TGCGCCAGCAGCCCGCGGGGATCTGAAGCTTTCTTT. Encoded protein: CASSPRGSEAFF.